This TCR beta chain was captured in a study of cytomegalovirus exposure and HLA in healthy donors. Comment on this clone: Its antigen remains unidentified.

PCR employed 60 Vbeta and 13 Jbeta primers. Method: immunoSEQ multiplex PCR; TCRdb's copy keeps in-frame clones and lacks some. The sample includes roughly 100,000 clones, approximately 70% seen only once; the top ten take around 15%. Notes on the study in general: Being indistinguishable, some V segments were excluded, TRBV6-2 and TRBV6-3 among them. The authors reported that TCR beta sequences could predict HLA-A and HLA-B alleles. These predictions were accurate for most subjects in the first cohort. Follow-up analysis later connected one missense variant in DCLRE1C with trimming of TCR beta V- and J-genes.

The CDR3 totals 14 residues. The V and J ends lost 5 bases and 5 bases respectively, with 15 bases between them. Germline V gene lookup returns CDR1 SEHNR and CDR2 FQNEAQ (reference sequence). What was sequenced was PBMCs. The clonotype comes from a woman aged 45-65 years in good health and CMV-seropositive. The V gene is TRBV7-9, the J gene TRBJ1-1; D possibly corresponds to TRBD1 (6 bases). In nucleotides, the CDR3 is TGTGCCAGCAGCCTGCTACAGGGAAGGACTGAAGCTTTCTTT. Protein product: CASSLLQGRTEAFF. Variable domain in full (rest from reference TRBV7-9 and TRBJ1-1): DTGVSQNPRHKITKRGQNVTFRCDPISEHNRLYWYRQTLGQGPEFLTYFQNEAQLEKSRLLSDRFSAERPKGSFSTLEIQRTEQGDSAMYLCASSLLQGRTEAFFGQGTRLTVV.